This TCR beta chain derives from a study of shared clonotypes between healthy human individuals. Study conclusions and caveats: With few donors, the genetic and exposure-history diversity represented was limited.

CD8 cells regarded as naive lacked CD45RO, were positively chosen for CCR7, and omitted terminally differentiated effector memory CD45RA+ cells. Here immunoSEQ multiplex PCR was the method, and the copy in TCRdb shows in-frame clones only, minus some. The sample carries 2 million to 2.5 million clones, about 95% recorded once. For this clone: Its antigen is as yet unknown.

With V trimmed by 3 bases and J by 7 bases, 10 bases remained unmatched. The CDR3 runs 15 residues. Germline V CDR1 and CDR2: SEHNR, FQNEAQ (reference sequence). The J gene is TRBJ2-7, the V gene TRBV7-9; 9 nucleotides match TRBD1. The sequenced sample was naive CD8+ T cells sorted from blood. This TCR came from a man between 18 and 35 years old in good health. The CDR3 bases are TGTGCCAGCAGCTTGGGGACAGGGACCGTACGGGAGCAGTACTTC. Translating it yields CASSLGTGTVREQYF.